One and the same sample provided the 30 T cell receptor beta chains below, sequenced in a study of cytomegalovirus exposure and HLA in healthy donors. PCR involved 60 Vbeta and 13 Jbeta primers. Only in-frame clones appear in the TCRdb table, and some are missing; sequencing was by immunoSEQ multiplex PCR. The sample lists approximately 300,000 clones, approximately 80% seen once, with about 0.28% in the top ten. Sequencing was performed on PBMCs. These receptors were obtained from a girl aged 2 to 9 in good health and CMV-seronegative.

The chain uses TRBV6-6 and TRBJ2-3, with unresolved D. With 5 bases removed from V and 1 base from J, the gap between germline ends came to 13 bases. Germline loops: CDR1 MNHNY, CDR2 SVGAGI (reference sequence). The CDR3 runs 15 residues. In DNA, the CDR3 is TGTGCCAGCAGTGGCGGCCGACGGGGCACAGATACGCAGTATTTT. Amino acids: CASSGGRRGTDTQYF.

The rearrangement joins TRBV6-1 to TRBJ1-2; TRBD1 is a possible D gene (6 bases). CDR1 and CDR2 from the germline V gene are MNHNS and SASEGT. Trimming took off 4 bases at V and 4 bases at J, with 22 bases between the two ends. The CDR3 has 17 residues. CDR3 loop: CASSVRVRGVRSYGYTF. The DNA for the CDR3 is TGTGCCAGCAGTGTACGTGTCAGGGGAGTGCGTAGCTATGGCTACACCTTC.

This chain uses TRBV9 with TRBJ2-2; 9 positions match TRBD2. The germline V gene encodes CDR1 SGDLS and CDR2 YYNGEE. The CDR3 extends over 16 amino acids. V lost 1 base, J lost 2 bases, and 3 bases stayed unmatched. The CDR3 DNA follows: TGTGCCAGCAGCGTAACTAGCGGGCCTAACACCGGGGAGCTGTTTTTT. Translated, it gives CASSVTSGPNTGELFF.

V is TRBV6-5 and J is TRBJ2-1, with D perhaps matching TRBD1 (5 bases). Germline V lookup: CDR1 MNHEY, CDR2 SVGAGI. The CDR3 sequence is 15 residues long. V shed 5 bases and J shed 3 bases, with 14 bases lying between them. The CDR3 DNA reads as TGTGCCAGCAGTCCCCAGGGAACCTACTACAATGAGCAGTTCTTC. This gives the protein CASSPQGTYYNEQFF.

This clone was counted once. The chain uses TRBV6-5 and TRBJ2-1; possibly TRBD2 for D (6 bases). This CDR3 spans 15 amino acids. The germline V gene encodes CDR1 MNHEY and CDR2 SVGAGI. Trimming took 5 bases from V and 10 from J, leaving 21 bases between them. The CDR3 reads CASSTLGGSKSEQFF. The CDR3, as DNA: TGTGCCAGCAGTACCCTGGGGGGATCCAAGTCAGAGCAGTTCTTC.

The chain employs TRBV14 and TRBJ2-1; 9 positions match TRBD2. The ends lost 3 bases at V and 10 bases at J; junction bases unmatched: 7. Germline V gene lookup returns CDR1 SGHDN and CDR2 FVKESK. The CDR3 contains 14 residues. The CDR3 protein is CASSHGASGDEQFF. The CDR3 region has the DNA TGTGCCAGCAGCCACGGGGCTAGCGGGGACGAGCAGTTCTTC.

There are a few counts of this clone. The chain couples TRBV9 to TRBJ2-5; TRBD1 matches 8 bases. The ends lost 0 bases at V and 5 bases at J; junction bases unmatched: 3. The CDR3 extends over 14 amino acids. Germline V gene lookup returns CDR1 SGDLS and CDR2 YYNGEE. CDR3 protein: CASSVGTGLETQYF. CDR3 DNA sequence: TGTGCCAGCAGCGTAGGGACAGGGTTGGAGACCCAGTACTTC.

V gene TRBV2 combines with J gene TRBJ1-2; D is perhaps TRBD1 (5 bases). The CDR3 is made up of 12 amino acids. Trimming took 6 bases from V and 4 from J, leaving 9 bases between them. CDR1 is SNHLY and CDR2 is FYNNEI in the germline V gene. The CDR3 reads CASSQGAYGYTF. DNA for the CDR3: TGTGCCAGCAGCCAAGGGGCCTATGGCTACACCTTC.

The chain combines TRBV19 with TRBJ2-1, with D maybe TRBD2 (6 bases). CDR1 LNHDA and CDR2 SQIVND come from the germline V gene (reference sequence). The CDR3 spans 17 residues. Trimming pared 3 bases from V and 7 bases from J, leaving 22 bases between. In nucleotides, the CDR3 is TGTGCCAGTAGTATGTCGAGGGGAGCGGGCACGGGGAATGAGCAGTTCTTC. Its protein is CASSMSRGAGTGNEQFF. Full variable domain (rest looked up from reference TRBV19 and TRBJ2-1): DGGITQSPKYLFRKEGQNVTLSCEQNLNHDAMYWYRQDPGQGLRLIYYSQIVNDFQKGDIAEGYSVSREKKESFPLTVTSAQKNPTAFYLCASSMSRGAGTGNEQFFGPGTRLTVL.

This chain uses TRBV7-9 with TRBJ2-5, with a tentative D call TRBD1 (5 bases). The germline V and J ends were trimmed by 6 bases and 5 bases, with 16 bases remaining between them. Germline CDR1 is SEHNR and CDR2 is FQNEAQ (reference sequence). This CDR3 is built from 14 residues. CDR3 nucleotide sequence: TGTGCCAGCAGAACCTCAGGGATATGGGAGACCCAGTACTTC. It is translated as CASRTSGIWETQYF.

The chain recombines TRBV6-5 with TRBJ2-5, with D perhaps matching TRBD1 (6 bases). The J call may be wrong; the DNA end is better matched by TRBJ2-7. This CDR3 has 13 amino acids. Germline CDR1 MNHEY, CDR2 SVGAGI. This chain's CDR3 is CASSYARGYEQYF. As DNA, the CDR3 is TGTGCCAGCAGTTATGCCAGGGGCTACGAGCAGTACTTC.

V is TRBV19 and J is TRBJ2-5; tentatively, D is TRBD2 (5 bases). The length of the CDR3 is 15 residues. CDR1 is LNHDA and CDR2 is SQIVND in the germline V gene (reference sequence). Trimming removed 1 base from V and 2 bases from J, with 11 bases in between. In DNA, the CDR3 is TGTGCCAGTAGTATAGTGCTAGCTGGGCAAGAGACCCAGTACTTC. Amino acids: CASSIVLAGQETQYF.

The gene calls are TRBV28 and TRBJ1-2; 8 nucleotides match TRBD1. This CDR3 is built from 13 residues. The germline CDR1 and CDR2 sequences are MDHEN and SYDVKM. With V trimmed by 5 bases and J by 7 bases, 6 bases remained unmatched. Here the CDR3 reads CASSPTGGGGYTF. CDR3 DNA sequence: TGTGCCAGCAGTCCCACAGGGGGAGGTGGCTACACCTTC.

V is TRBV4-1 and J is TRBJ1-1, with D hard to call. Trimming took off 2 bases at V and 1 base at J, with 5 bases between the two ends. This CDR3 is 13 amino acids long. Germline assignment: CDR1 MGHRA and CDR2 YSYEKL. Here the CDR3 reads CASSQRENTEAFF. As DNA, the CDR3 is TGCGCCAGCAGCCAACGGGAGAACACTGAAGCTTTCTTT.

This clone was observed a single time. DNA for the CDR3: TGTGCCAGCGAGGGCAAACCAAACCCCGGGGAGCTGTTTTTT. Its translation is CASEGKPNPGELFF. The gene calls are TRBV5-5 and TRBJ2-2, with D possibly TRBD2 on 5 matching bases. The CDR3 loop spans 14 amino acids. Trimming removed 7 bases at V and 6 bases at J, with 16 bases between. Germline lookup yields CDR1 SGHKS and CDR2 YYEKEE (reference sequence).

The CDR3 region is CASSWVPGTSGRMVYEQYF. CDR3 coding DNA: TGTGCCAGCAGTTGGGTTCCCGGGACTAGCGGGAGAATGGTGTACGAGCAGTACTTC. This rearrangement joins TRBV28 to TRBJ2-7; TRBD2 matches at 14 bases. The CDR3 runs 19 residues. In germline, CDR1 is MDHEN, CDR2 SYDVKM. After removal of 4 bases from V and 4 bases from J, the junction contained 15 bases not matched to a gene.

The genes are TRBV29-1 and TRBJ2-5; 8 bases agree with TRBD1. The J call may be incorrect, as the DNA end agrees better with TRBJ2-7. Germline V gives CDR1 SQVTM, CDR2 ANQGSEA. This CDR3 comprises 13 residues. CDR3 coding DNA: TGCAGCGGGTTGGACAGGGCGGGGTACGAGCAGTACTTC. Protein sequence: CSGLDRAGYEQYF.

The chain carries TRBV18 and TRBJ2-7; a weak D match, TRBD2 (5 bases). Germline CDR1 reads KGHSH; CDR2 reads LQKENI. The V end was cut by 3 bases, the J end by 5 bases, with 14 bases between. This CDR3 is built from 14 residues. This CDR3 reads CASSPRDGANEQYF. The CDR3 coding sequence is TGTGCCAGCTCACCCCGGGATGGAGCAAACGAGCAGTACTTC.

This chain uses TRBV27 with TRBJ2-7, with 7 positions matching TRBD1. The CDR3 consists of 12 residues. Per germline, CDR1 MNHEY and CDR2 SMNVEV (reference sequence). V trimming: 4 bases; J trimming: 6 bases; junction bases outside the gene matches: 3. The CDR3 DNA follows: TGTGCCAGCAGTTCCGGACAGGTCGAGCAGTACTTC. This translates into CASSSGQVEQYF.

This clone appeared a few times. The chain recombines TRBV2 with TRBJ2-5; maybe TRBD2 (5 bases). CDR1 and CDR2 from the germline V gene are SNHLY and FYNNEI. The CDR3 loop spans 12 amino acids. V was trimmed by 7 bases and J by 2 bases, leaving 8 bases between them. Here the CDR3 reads CASKGAQETQYF. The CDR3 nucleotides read TGTGCCAGCAAGGGAGCGCAAGAGACCCAGTACTTC.

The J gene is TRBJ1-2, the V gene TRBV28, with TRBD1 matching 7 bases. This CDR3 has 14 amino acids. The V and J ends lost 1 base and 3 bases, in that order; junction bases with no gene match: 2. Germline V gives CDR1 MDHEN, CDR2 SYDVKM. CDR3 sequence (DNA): TGTGCCAGCAGTTTATCGACAGGGTACTATGGCTACACCTTC. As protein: CASSLSTGYYGYTF.

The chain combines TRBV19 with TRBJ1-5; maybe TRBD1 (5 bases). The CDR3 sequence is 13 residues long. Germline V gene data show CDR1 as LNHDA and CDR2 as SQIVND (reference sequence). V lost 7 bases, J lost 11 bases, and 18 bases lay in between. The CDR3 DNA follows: TGTGCCAGTACCCAAAGGCGGGGGACTTCCCAGCATTTT. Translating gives CASTQRRGTSQHF. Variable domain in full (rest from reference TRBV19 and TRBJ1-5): DGGITQSPKYLFRKEGQNVTLSCEQNLNHDAMYWYRQDPGQGLRLIYYSQIVNDFQKGDIAEGYSVSREKKESFPLTVTSAQKNPTAFYLCASTQRRGTSQHFGDGTRLSIL.

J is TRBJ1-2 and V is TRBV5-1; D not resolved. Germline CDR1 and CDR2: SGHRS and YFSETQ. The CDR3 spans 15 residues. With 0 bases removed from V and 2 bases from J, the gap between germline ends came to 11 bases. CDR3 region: CASSLGYSHNYGYTF. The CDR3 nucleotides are TGCGCCAGCAGCTTGGGTTACAGTCACAACTATGGCTACACCTTC.

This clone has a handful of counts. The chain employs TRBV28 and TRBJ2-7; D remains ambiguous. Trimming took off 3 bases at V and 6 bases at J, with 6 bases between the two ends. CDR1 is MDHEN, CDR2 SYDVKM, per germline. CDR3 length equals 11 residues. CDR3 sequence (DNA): TGTGCCAGCAGTTTCCTCCTCGAGCAGTACTTC. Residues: CASSFLLEQYF.

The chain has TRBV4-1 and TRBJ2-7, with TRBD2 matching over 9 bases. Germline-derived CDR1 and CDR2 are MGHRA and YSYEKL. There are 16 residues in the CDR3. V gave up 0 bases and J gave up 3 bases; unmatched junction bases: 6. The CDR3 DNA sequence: TGCGCCAGCAGCCAAGATTGGGCTAGCGGGGACTACGAGCAGTACTTC. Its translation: CASSQDWASGDYEQYF.

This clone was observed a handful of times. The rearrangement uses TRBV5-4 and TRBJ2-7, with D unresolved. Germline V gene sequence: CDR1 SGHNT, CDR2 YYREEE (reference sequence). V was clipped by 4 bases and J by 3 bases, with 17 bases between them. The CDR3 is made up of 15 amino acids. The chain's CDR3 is CASSMGLGLNYEQYF. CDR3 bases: TGTGCCAGCAGCATGGGTCTAGGTTTAAACTACGAGCAGTACTTC.

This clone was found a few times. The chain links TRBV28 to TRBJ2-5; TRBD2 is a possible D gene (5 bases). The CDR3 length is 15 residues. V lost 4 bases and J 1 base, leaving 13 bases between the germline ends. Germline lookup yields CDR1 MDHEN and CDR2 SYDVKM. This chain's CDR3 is CASSYYRDFQETQYF. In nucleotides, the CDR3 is TGTGCCAGCAGTTATTACCGGGATTTCCAAGAGACCCAGTACTTC.

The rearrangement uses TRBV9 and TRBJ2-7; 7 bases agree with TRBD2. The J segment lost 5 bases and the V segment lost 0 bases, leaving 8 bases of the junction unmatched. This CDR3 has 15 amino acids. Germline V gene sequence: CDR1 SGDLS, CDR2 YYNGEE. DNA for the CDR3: TGTGCCAGCAGCGTAGGTGGGAGGGGTTACCACGAGCAGTACTTC. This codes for CASSVGGRGYHEQYF.

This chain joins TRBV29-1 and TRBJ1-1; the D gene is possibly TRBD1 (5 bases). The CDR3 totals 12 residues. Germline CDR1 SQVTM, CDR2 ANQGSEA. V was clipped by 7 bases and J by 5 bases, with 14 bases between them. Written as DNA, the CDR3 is TGCAGCGCCGGGGGGACGTGGACTGAAGCTTTCTTT. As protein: CSAGGTWTEAFF.

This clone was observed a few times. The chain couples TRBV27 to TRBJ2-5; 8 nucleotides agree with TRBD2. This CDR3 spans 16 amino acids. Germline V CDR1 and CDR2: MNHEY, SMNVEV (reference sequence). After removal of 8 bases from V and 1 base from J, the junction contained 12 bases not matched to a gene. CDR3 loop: CASRRRGGLLQETQYF. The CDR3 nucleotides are TGTGCCAGCCGACGCCGGGGGGGGCTCCTCCAAGAGACCCAGTACTTC.